This entry lists 19 T cell receptor beta chains sequenced from one sample in a study of CD8+ T cells in alopecia areata. As the sequencing template, cDNA was produced by extracting RNA and reverse transcribing it. Generated by immunoSEQ multiplex PCR, the TCRdb table keeps only in-frame clones and is missing some. Of roughly 150,000 clones in the sample, 45% to 55% were seen once. The material was CD8+ T cells sorted from blood, obtained at week 0. These receptors were taken from a human donor with alopecia areata.

The chain uses TRBV7-9 and TRBJ2-7; D unresolved. The CDR3 totals 13 residues. Germline V lookup: CDR1 SEHNR, CDR2 FQNEAQ (reference sequence). Trimming left V 5 bases short and J 3 bases short, with 11 bases between. This CDR3 is CASSQANFYEQYF. CDR3 nucleotide sequence: TGTGCCAGCAGCCAGGCGAACTTCTACGAGCAGTACTTC.

The V call is TRBV29-1, the J call TRBJ2-7; 7 bases fit TRBD2. TRBJ2-5 matches the DNA end more closely, so the J call is doubtful. Looked up from germline, CDR1 is SQVTM and CDR2 is ANQGSEA. CDR3 length: 13 amino acids. CDR3: CSATAGRVETQYF. In nucleotides, the CDR3 is TGCAGCGCCACAGCGGGGAGGGTAGAGACCCAGTACTTC.

V usage is TRBV14 and J usage is TRBJ2-3; unclear D gene. Trimming took off 0 bases at V and 5 bases at J, with 9 bases between the two ends. This CDR3 is 14 amino acids long. Germline V gene sequence: CDR1 SGHDN, CDR2 FVKESK. The CDR3 DNA sequence: TGTGCCAGCAGCCAAGAACACCCGGGAGATACGCAGTATTTT. As protein: CASSQEHPGDTQYF.

The chain joins TRBV29-1 to TRBJ1-1; D gene unclear. Germline V gene sequence: CDR1 SQVTM, CDR2 ANQGSEA. V was shortened by 1 base and J by 4 bases, with 10 bases between the two germline ends. This CDR3 contains 13 residues. CDR3 in DNA: TGCAGCGTTGAAGTGGGTTCGGGCACTGAAGCTTTCTTT. The encoded protein is CSVEVGSGTEAFF.

This clone has just a few counts. This chain joins TRBV13 and TRBJ1-2, with 9 bases identical to TRBD1. V shed 0 bases and J 0 bases; nucleotides not matched to a gene: 5. The CDR3 has 17 amino acids. In germline, CDR1 is PRHDT, CDR2 FYEKMQ (reference sequence). CDR3 amino acids: CASSLGDRGSANYGYTF. For the CDR3, the DNA is TGTGCCAGCAGCTTAGGCGACAGGGGGAGCGCTAACTATGGCTACACCTTC.

The rearrangement links TRBV15 to TRBJ1-4; a possible D gene is TRBD1 (5 bases). The germline V gene encodes CDR1 LNHNV and CDR2 YYDKDF (reference sequence). Trimming left V 0 bases short and J 8 bases short, with 7 bases between. This CDR3 comprises 13 residues. CDR3: CATSRDGGEKLFF. The CDR3, as DNA: TGTGCCACCAGCAGAGATGGGGGAGAAAAACTGTTTTTT.

The gene calls are TRBV4-1 and TRBJ2-1; 7 bases are a match to TRBD1. Per the germline V gene, CDR1 is MGHRA and CDR2 is YSYEKL. The CDR3 is made up of 14 amino acids. V was clipped by 4 bases and J by 14 bases; unmatched bases: 14. Here the CDR3 DNA reads TGCGCCAGCAGCCTCGGGACGGGTCCTCAGGGGGAGTTCTTC. This translates into CASSLGTGPQGEFF.

This sequence joins TRBV30 and TRBJ2-3; the match to TRBD2 covers 7 bases. Unmatched junction bases numbered 7, after V lost 0 bases and J lost 4 bases. CDR1 is GTSNPN and CDR2 is SVGIG in the germline V gene (reference sequence). The CDR3 has 15 amino acids. The CDR3 DNA reads as TGTGCCTGGAGTGTACTGGCGGGGGAAGCAGATACGCAGTATTTT. Residues: CAWSVLAGEADTQYF.

The table lists this clone with a few counts. The CDR3 region is CASSQGGLSNQPQHF. CDR3 coding DNA: TGTGCCAGCAGCCAAGGAGGGTTGAGCAATCAGCCCCAGCATTTT. The J gene is TRBJ1-5, the V gene TRBV11-2, with D hard to call. The CDR3 totals 15 residues. The V gene's germline CDR1 is SGHAT and CDR2 FQNNGV. V was shortened by 5 bases and J by 1 base, with 12 bases between the two germline ends.

This clone was detected once. The chain has TRBV30 and TRBJ2-5; D gene uncertain. Trimming cost V 3 bases and J 4 bases, with 18 bases left between them. The CDR3 is made up of 15 amino acids. Germline CDR1 GTSNPN, CDR2 SVGIG (reference sequence). CDR3 DNA: TGTGCCTGGAGCTCCGAGATTGCTCCCAGAGAGACCCAGTACTTC. The encoded protein is CAWSSEIAPRETQYF.

The V gene is TRBV27, the J gene TRBJ2-2; D gene ambiguous. Germline-derived CDR1 and CDR2 are MNHEY and SMNVEV (reference sequence). V lost 1 base, J lost 1 base, and 10 bases lay in between. The CDR3 consists of 16 residues. In DNA, the CDR3 is TGTGCCAGCAGTTTATTTGCACAGCTGAACACCGGGGAGCTGTTTTTT. This codes for CASSLFAQLNTGELFF.

The V gene is TRBV29-1, the J gene TRBJ2-1; no clear D. CDR3 size: 14 residues. The germline V and J ends were trimmed by 7 bases and 4 bases, with 17 bases remaining between them. The V gene's germline CDR1 is SQVTM and CDR2 ANQGSEA. Here the CDR3 reads CSAVGLEAYNEQFF. CDR3 bases: TGCAGCGCCGTCGGCCTCGAGGCTTACAATGAGCAGTTCTTC.

V gene TRBV19 combines with J gene TRBJ2-7; D perhaps matches TRBD2 (6 bases). The germline V and J ends were trimmed by 4 bases and 1 base, with 8 bases remaining between them. The CDR3 has 13 amino acids. CDR1 and CDR2 (germline): LNHDA, SQIVND (reference sequence). The CDR3 DNA follows: TGTGCCAGTAGTAGCGGGGTGTCCTACGAGCAGTACTTC. Encoded protein: CASSSGVSYEQYF.

This rearrangement joins TRBV29-1 to TRBJ1-2; D is uncertain. With 2 bases removed from V and 8 bases from J, the gap between germline ends came to 12 bases. Germline V gene sequence: CDR1 SQVTM, CDR2 ANQGSEA. The CDR3 has 12 residues. CDR3 coding DNA: TGCAGCGTTGAATGGGCAGCGGAAGGCTACACCTTC. This encodes CSVEWAAEGYTF.

This clone has more than one count but fewer than ten. The gene calls are TRBV7-2 and TRBJ2-5, with 7 bases lining up with TRBD1. Losses at the gene ends were 1 base for V and 5 bases for J; bases not matched to a gene: 19. The CDR3 is 19 amino acids. Per the germline V gene, CDR1 is SGHTA and CDR2 is FQGNSA. As DNA, the CDR3 is TGTGCCAGCAGCTTAGTCGGGGTACAGGGGCAAGGACGGTGGGAGACCCAGTACTTC. Amino acids: CASSLVGVQGQGRWETQYF.

This clone occurred a few times. This chain joins TRBV7-3 and TRBJ2-2; D uncertain. V shed 1 base and J shed 5 bases, with 11 bases lying between them. CDR1 is SGHTA and CDR2 is FQGTGA in the germline V gene. CDR3 length: 15 amino acids. DNA of the CDR3: TGTGCCAGCAGCTTAAGGGCAGAATATACCGGGGAGCTGTTTTTT. It specifies CASSLRAEYTGELFF.

This clone was counted a single time. The gene calls are TRBV6-1 and TRBJ1-5; D is ambiguous. Trimming took 2 bases from V and 2 from J, leaving 10 bases between them. Germline CDR1 MNHNS, CDR2 SASEGT. CDR3 length: 15 residues. The DNA for the CDR3 is TGTGCCAGCAGTGAACTAGACTCCCGCAATCAGCCCCAGCATTTT. Translation: CASSELDSRNQPQHF.

The J gene is TRBJ1-4, the V gene TRBV19; tentatively, D is TRBD1 (6 bases). Germline V lookup: CDR1 LNHDA, CDR2 SQIVND (reference sequence). This CDR3 region has 16 residues. With 7 bases removed from V and 0 bases from J, the gap between germline ends came to 15 bases. The CDR3 coding sequence is TGTGCCAGTAACGCTATCCGGACAGCAACTAATGAAAAACTGTTTTTT. Translated: CASNAIRTATNEKLFF.

V is TRBV7-9 and J is TRBJ2-2, with TRBD1 identical over 12 bases. The length of the CDR3 is 15 residues. Trimming at V came to 7 bases and at J to 10 bases, leaving 10 bases not matched to a gene. Germline CDR1 and CDR2: SEHNR and FQNEAQ (reference sequence). Written as DNA, the CDR3 is TGTGCCAGCAACCCCGCGGGACAGGGGGCGGAGGAGCTGTTTTTT. Translation gives CASNPAGQGAEELFF. The full variable domain, in which reference TRBV7-9 and TRBJ2-2 provide the parts outside the CDR3, is DTGVSQNPRHKITKRGQNVTFRCDPISEHNRLYWYRQTLGQGPEFLTYFQNEAQLEKSRLLSDRFSAERPKGSFSTLEIQRTEQGDSAMYLCASNPAGQGAEELFFGEGSRLTVL.